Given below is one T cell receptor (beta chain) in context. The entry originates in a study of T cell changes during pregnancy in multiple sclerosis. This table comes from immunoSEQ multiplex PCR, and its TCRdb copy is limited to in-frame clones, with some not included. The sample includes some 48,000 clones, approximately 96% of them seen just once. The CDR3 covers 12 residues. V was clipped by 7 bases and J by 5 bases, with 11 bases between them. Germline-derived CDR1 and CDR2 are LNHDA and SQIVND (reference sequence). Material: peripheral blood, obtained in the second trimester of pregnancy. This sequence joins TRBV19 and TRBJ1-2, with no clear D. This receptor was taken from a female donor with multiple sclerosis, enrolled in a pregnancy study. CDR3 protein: CASTTESYGYTF. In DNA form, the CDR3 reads TGTGCCAGTACGACGGAGAGTTATGGCTACACCTTC.